The sequence of this TCR beta chain was determined in a study of PD-L1 blockade in urothelial cancer. As for the study in general: Male patients with bladder-origin urothelial cancer numbered about nine tenths of the roughly 29. Samples of blood were analyzed 3 weeks (second dose) and 6 weeks after treatment start. Per blood sample, T cells had a median of roughly 150,000.

Time point here: pretreatment peripheral blood. Samples spanned pretreatment and treatment, with 1 to 8 time points per patient. TCRdb's table, derived via immunoSEQ multiplex PCR, lists solely in-frame clones and lacks some. The repertoire holds 30,000 to 35,000 clones, with about 87% as singletons. J lost 2 bases, V lost 4 bases, and 5 bases had no gene match. Germline V gene lookup returns CDR1 SGHTA and CDR2 FQGNSA. The CDR3 consists of 15 residues. This clone was counted at least ten times. The sequence came from a man in his sixties with urothelial cancer. The chain links TRBV7-2 to TRBJ2-7, with 10 bases that match TRBD1. This material consisted of PBMCs, taken around atezolizumab (anti-PD-L1) treatment. The CDR3 sequence: CASSSTGTGAYEQYF. The CDR3 bases are TGTGCCAGCAGCTCCACCGGGACAGGGGCCTACGAGCAGTACTTC.